A selection of T cell receptor beta chains follows, all from one sample in a study of blood T cell repertoires in COVID-19. Repertoires were generated with immunoSEQ multiplex PCR, while TCRdb's copy carries only in-frame clones and drops some. The data show about 220,000 clones, approximately 79% seen once. Source material: peripheral blood. All receptors come from a human donor in a cohort sampled during active COVID-19. CDR3s include the opening cysteine and the closing phenylalanine or tryptophan. A D gene is named only where the DNA matches it firmly. For some rows the clone size is stated as once, few or many, or as a class when expanded; others skip it.

abundance: once; v_gene: TRBV7-2; j_gene: TRBJ2-7; d_gene: NA; CDR3aa: CASSLDQGIGYEQYF; CDR3nt: TGTGCCAGCAGCTTAGATCAGGGGATCGGCTACGAGCAGTACTTC
abundance: NA; v_gene: TRBV28; j_gene: TRBJ1-5; d_gene: TRBD1; CDR3aa: CASSPDRGQPQHF; CDR3nt: TGTGCCAGCAGTCCGGACAGGGGACAGCCCCAGCATTTT
abundance: NA; v_gene: TRBV18; j_gene: TRBJ2-5; d_gene: NA; CDR3aa: CASSPRQGLIETQYF; CDR3nt: TGTGCCAGCTCACCGAGGCAGGGACTTATAGAGACCCAGTACTTC
abundance: NA; v_gene: TRBV6-5; j_gene: TRBJ2-3; d_gene: NA; CDR3aa: CASSYSGGTDTQYF; CDR3nt: TGTGCCAGCAGTTACTCAGGGGGCACAGATACGCAGTATTTT
abundance: NA; v_gene: TRBV2; j_gene: TRBJ2-3; d_gene: TRBD1; CDR3aa: CASSVGTGTTDTQYF; CDR3nt: TGTGCCAGCAGTGTGGGGACAGGGACCACAGATACGCAGTATTTT
abundance: few; v_gene: TRBV7-3; j_gene: TRBJ1-3; d_gene: NA; CDR3aa: CASSLTGVSGNTIYF; CDR3nt: TGTGCCAGCAGCTTAACAGGGGTATCTGGAAACACCATATATTTT
abundance: NA; v_gene: TRBV24-1; j_gene: TRBJ1-5; d_gene: NA; CDR3aa: CATSDSNLRPQHF; CDR3nt: TGTGCCACCAGTGACTCCAACCTGAGGCCCCAGCATTTT
abundance: NA; v_gene: TRBV9; j_gene: TRBJ2-7; d_gene: NA; CDR3aa: CASSAGVAEPYEQYF; CDR3nt: TGTGCCAGCAGCGCCGGGGTAGCGGAGCCCTACGAGCAGTACTTC
abundance: NA; v_gene: TRBV7-3; j_gene: TRBJ2-7; d_gene: NA; CDR3aa: CASSSNYGDEQYF; CDR3nt: TGTGCCAGCAGCTCTAATTACGGTGACGAGCAGTACTTC
abundance: NA; v_gene: TRBV2; j_gene: TRBJ1-4; d_gene: NA; CDR3aa: CASNRVGVEKLFF; CDR3nt: TGTGCCAGCAACAGGGTAGGGGTTGAAAAACTGTTTTTT
abundance: NA; v_gene: TRBV27; j_gene: TRBJ2-2; d_gene: NA; CDR3aa: CASSNDRTQTGELFF; CDR3nt: TGTGCCAGCAGCAACGACAGGACGCAGACCGGGGAGCTGTTTTTT
abundance: once; v_gene: TRBV5-1; j_gene: TRBJ1-1; d_gene: NA; CDR3aa: CASSLVSRVQRTEAFF; CDR3nt: TGCGCCAGCAGCTTGGTATCGAGGGTTCAGCGCACTGAAGCTTTCTTT
abundance: NA; v_gene: TRBV6-5; j_gene: TRBJ1-5; d_gene: TRBD1; CDR3aa: CASRGTALILQPQHF; CDR3nt: TGTGCCAGCAGGGGGACAGCCCTAATCCTTCAGCCCCAGCATTTT
abundance: NA; v_gene: TRBV10-3; j_gene: TRBJ2-3; d_gene: NA; CDR3aa: CAINGRGTTDTQYF; CDR3nt: TGTGCCATCAACGGCAGGGGCACCACAGATACGCAGTATTTT
abundance: NA; v_gene: TRBV11-2; j_gene: TRBJ2-5; d_gene: NA; CDR3aa: CASSLRPGGWGQETQYF; CDR3nt: TGTGCCAGCAGCTTACGCCCGGGCGGGTGGGGCCAAGAGACCCAGTACTTC
abundance: few; v_gene: TRBV30; j_gene: TRBJ2-7; d_gene: TRBD2; CDR3aa: CASSGTLYEQYF; CDR3nt: TGTGCCTCTAGCGGGACCCTCTACGAGCAGTACTTC
abundance: NA; v_gene: TRBV4-3; j_gene: TRBJ2-2; d_gene: NA; CDR3aa: CASSQDLETPNTGELFF; CDR3nt: TGCGCCAGCAGCCAAGATTTAGAGACTCCCAACACCGGGGAGCTGTTTTTT
abundance: once; v_gene: TRBV19; j_gene: TRBJ1-1; d_gene: NA; CDR3aa: CASSPEDRNTEAFF; CDR3nt: TGTGCCAGTAGTCCCGAGGACAGGAACACTGAAGCTTTCTTT
abundance: NA; v_gene: TRBV6-5; j_gene: TRBJ2-1; d_gene: TRBD1; CDR3aa: CASSYSPGQGTDEQFF; CDR3nt: TGTGCCAGCAGTTACTCGCCGGGACAGGGGACGGATGAGCAGTTCTTC
abundance: few; v_gene: TRBV9; j_gene: TRBJ2-4; d_gene: NA; CDR3aa: CASSVEGANIQYF; CDR3nt: TGTGCCAGCAGCGTAGAGGGAGCGAACATTCAGTACTTC
abundance: NA; v_gene: TRBV15; j_gene: TRBJ1-2; d_gene: NA; CDR3aa: CATSRGLAGDGYTF; CDR3nt: TGTGCCACCAGCAGAGGCCTGGCGGGCGATGGCTACACCTTC
abundance: NA; v_gene: TRBV7-2; j_gene: TRBJ1-2; d_gene: NA; CDR3aa: CASSLDGGVGGYTF; CDR3nt: TGTGCCAGCAGCTTAGACGGGGGGGTAGGAGGCTACACCTTC
abundance: NA; v_gene: TRBV2; j_gene: TRBJ2-2; d_gene: NA; CDR3aa: CASSETGSGELFF; CDR3nt: TGTGCCAGCAGTGAAACGGGTTCCGGGGAGCTGTTTTTT
abundance: NA; v_gene: TRBV28; j_gene: TRBJ1-2; d_gene: TRBD1; CDR3aa: CASSLVDRMTYGYTF; CDR3nt: TGTGCCAGCAGTTTAGTGGACAGGATGACCTATGGCTACACCTTC
abundance: few; v_gene: TRBV6-5; j_gene: TRBJ1-1; d_gene: TRBD1; CDR3aa: CASSPWGQPNTEAFF; CDR3nt: TGTGCCAGCAGTCCCTGGGGACAGCCGAACACTGAAGCTTTCTTT
abundance: NA; v_gene: TRBV4-2; j_gene: TRBJ2-7; d_gene: TRBD2; CDR3aa: CASSIGTSGTSYEQYF; CDR3nt: TGTGCCAGCAGCATAGGGACTAGCGGGACATCCTACGAGCAGTACTTC
abundance: NA; v_gene: TRBV11-2; j_gene: TRBJ2-7; d_gene: NA; CDR3aa: CASSLDFTAYEQYF; CDR3nt: TGTGCCAGCAGCTTAGATTTCACAGCCTACGAGCAGTACTTC
abundance: NA; v_gene: TRBV9; j_gene: TRBJ2-3; d_gene: NA; CDR3aa: CASSVEGLASTDTQYF; CDR3nt: TGTGCCAGCAGCGTAGAAGGTCTAGCGAGCACAGATACGCAGTATTTT
abundance: NA; v_gene: TRBV10-1; j_gene: TRBJ2-1; d_gene: NA; CDR3aa: CASKEALSSYNEQFF; CDR3nt: TGCGCCAGCAAGGAGGCTCTGAGCTCCTACAATGAGCAGTTCTTC
abundance: NA; v_gene: TRBV7-3; j_gene: TRBJ2-7; d_gene: TRBD2; CDR3aa: CASSLTSGGVYEQYF; CDR3nt: TGTGCCAGCAGCTTAACCTCGGGAGGAGTATACGAGCAGTACTTC
abundance: NA; v_gene: TRBV28; j_gene: TRBJ1-5; d_gene: TRBD1; CDR3aa: CASSLFQGAGNQPQHF; CDR3nt: TGTGCCAGCAGTCTGTTCCAGGGGGCTGGCAATCAGCCCCAGCATTTT
abundance: NA; v_gene: TRBV29-1; j_gene: TRBJ2-1; d_gene: TRBD2; CDR3aa: CSVRVLAGPYNEQFF; CDR3nt: TGCAGCGTACGAGTACTAGCGGGACCCTACAATGAGCAGTTCTTC
abundance: NA; v_gene: TRBV4-3; j_gene: TRBJ1-1; d_gene: NA; CDR3aa: CASSQLTPRGGARVTEAFF; CDR3nt: TGCGCCAGCAGCCAACTCACCCCGCGGGGGGGGGCGAGGGTCACTGAAGCTTTCTTT
abundance: few; v_gene: TRBV7-8; j_gene: TRBJ1-2; d_gene: TRBD1; CDR3aa: CASSNSVRDRGYGYTF; CDR3nt: TGTGCCAGCAGCAACTCGGTTCGGGACAGGGGCTATGGCTACACCTTC
abundance: NA; v_gene: TRBV12-3/TRBV12-4; j_gene: TRBJ1-1; d_gene: NA; CDR3aa: CASSLELRTEAFF; CDR3nt: TGTGCCAGCAGTTTGGAGTTACGGACTGAAGCTTTCTTT
abundance: NA; v_gene: TRBV6-6; j_gene: TRBJ1-5; d_gene: TRBD1; CDR3aa: CASSRQGARNQPQHF; CDR3nt: TGTGCCAGCAGTAGACAGGGGGCTCGGAATCAGCCCCAGCATTTT
abundance: NA; v_gene: TRBV5-1; j_gene: TRBJ2-7; d_gene: NA; CDR3aa: CASRGDRLGYEQYF; CDR3nt: TGCGCCAGCAGGGGTGACAGGTTGGGATACGAGCAGTACTTC
abundance: NA; v_gene: TRBV7-9; j_gene: TRBJ2-5; d_gene: TRBD2; CDR3aa: CASSRLAAETQYF; CDR3nt: TGTGCCAGCAGCCGACTAGCGGCCGAGACCCAGTACTTC
abundance: NA; v_gene: TRBV27; j_gene: TRBJ2-1; d_gene: NA; CDR3aa: CASSSTARIYNEQFF; CDR3nt: TGTGCCAGCAGTTCGACAGCTCGAATCTACAATGAGCAGTTCTTC
abundance: NA; v_gene: TRBV5-1; j_gene: TRBJ2-7; d_gene: NA; CDR3aa: CASSPRGISSYEQYF; CDR3nt: TGCGCCAGTTCCCCCCGGGGGATCAGCTCCTACGAGCAGTACTTC
abundance: once; v_gene: TRBV18; j_gene: TRBJ1-6; d_gene: TRBD1; CDR3aa: CASSQGQDNSPLHF; CDR3nt: TGTGCCAGCTCGCAGGGACAGGATAATTCACCCCTCCACTTT
abundance: NA; v_gene: TRBV5-6; j_gene: TRBJ2-5; d_gene: TRBD2; CDR3aa: CASRPTSGRAGETQYF; CDR3nt: TGTGCCAGCAGACCTACTAGCGGGAGGGCCGGGGAGACCCAGTACTTC
abundance: NA; v_gene: TRBV6-5; j_gene: TRBJ1-6; d_gene: TRBD1; CDR3aa: CASSYETGDSPLHF; CDR3nt: TGTGCCAGCAGTTACGAGACAGGGGATTCACCCCTCCACTTT
abundance: NA; v_gene: TRBV6-5; j_gene: TRBJ2-7; d_gene: TRBD2; CDR3aa: CASIPGLAGENEQYF; CDR3nt: TGTGCCAGCATTCCAGGACTAGCGGGAGAGAACGAGCAGTACTTC
abundance: few; v_gene: TRBV18; j_gene: TRBJ1-5; d_gene: NA; CDR3aa: CASSPPGGNQPQHF; CDR3nt: TGTGCCAGCTCACCACCCGGGGGTAATCAGCCCCAGCATTTT
abundance: NA; v_gene: TRBV28; j_gene: TRBJ2-1; d_gene: NA; CDR3aa: CASESTSFYNEQFF; CDR3nt: TGTGCCAGTGAATCGACTAGTTTCTACAATGAGCAGTTCTTC
abundance: NA; v_gene: TRBV6-4; j_gene: TRBJ2-5; d_gene: NA; CDR3aa: CASSDSYGETQYF; CDR3nt: TGTGCCAGCAGTGACTCCTACGGGGAGACCCAGTACTTC
abundance: NA; v_gene: TRBV5-5; j_gene: TRBJ1-6; d_gene: NA; CDR3aa: CASSWVGRENSPLHF; CDR3nt: TGTGCCAGCAGCTGGGTTGGCAGGGAAAATTCACCCCTCCACTTT
abundance: NA; v_gene: TRBV4-1; j_gene: TRBJ2-5; d_gene: TRBD2; CDR3aa: CASTSGLEETQYF; CDR3nt: TGCGCCAGCACCTCGGGACTAGAAGAGACCCAGTACTTC
abundance: few; v_gene: TRBV7-2; j_gene: TRBJ1-4; d_gene: NA; CDR3aa: CASSHVGGGVSNEKLFF; CDR3nt: TGTGCCAGCAGCCATGTGGGTGGGGGCGTTTCTAATGAAAAACTGTTTTTT
abundance: many; v_gene: TRBV2; j_gene: TRBJ2-1; d_gene: TRBD2; CDR3aa: CASSESGLAGGPSYNEQFF; CDR3nt: TGTGCCAGCAGTGAATCGGGACTAGCGGGAGGGCCCTCCTACAATGAGCAGTTCTTC
abundance: NA; v_gene: TRBV28; j_gene: TRBJ2-3; d_gene: NA; CDR3aa: CASSLREWAPHTDTQYF; CDR3nt: TGTGCCAGCAGTTTACGGGAGTGGGCTCCGCACACAGATACGCAGTATTTT
abundance: NA; v_gene: TRBV18; j_gene: TRBJ1-6; d_gene: TRBD1; CDR3aa: CASSPRDRDSPLHF; CDR3nt: TGTGCCAGCTCACCGAGAGACAGGGACTCACCCCTCCACTTT
abundance: NA; v_gene: TRBV5-6; j_gene: TRBJ1-4; d_gene: TRBD1; CDR3aa: CASSRLGRLGTVNEKLFF; CDR3nt: TGTGCCAGCAGTCGACTGGGCCGATTGGGGACAGTAAATGAAAAACTGTTTTTT
abundance: NA; v_gene: TRBV10-3; j_gene: TRBJ2-1; d_gene: NA; CDR3aa: CAISKGGVRSYNEQFF; CDR3nt: TGTGCCATCAGTAAAGGAGGGGTCCGCTCCTACAATGAGCAGTTCTTC
abundance: once; v_gene: TRBV5-1; j_gene: TRBJ1-4; d_gene: TRBD1; CDR3aa: CASSFSRGLSPTNEKLFF; CDR3nt: TGCGCCAGCAGCTTTTCCAGGGGGCTCTCACCAACTAATGAAAAACTGTTTTTT
abundance: many; v_gene: TRBV6-2/TRBV6-3; j_gene: TRBJ2-7; d_gene: TRBD2; CDR3aa: CASSSRLAGASEQYF; CDR3nt: TGTGCCAGCAGTTCGAGACTAGCGGGAGCCTCTGAGCAGTACTTC
abundance: NA; v_gene: TRBV19; j_gene: TRBJ2-7; d_gene: TRBD1; CDR3aa: CASSRDRERGEQYF; CDR3nt: TGTGCCAGTAGCCGAGACAGGGAAAGGGGCGAGCAGTACTTC
abundance: many; v_gene: TRBV27; j_gene: TRBJ2-3; d_gene: TRBD1; CDR3aa: CASADRGLADTQYF; CDR3nt: TGTGCCAGCGCCGACAGGGGGCTGGCAGATACGCAGTATTTT
abundance: few; v_gene: TRBV7-3; j_gene: TRBJ2-7; d_gene: TRBD1; CDR3aa: CASSLNRGYEQYF; CDR3nt: TGTGCCAGCAGCTTAAACAGGGGCTACGAGCAGTACTTC